A single sample is the source of the 16 T cell receptor beta chains below, sequenced in a study of molecular identifiers for immune sequencing clone quantification. MiXCR was run by TCRdb on the PCR reads, yielding one entry per CDR3 protein. Here the sample spans just under 650,000 distinct CDR3 sequences, roughly 21% being singletons. Sequenced sample: naive CD8+ T cells from blood, with Jurkat cell RNA spiked in. Subset of the sample: FACS-sorted CD8+CD4-CCR7+CD45RA+ naive T cells. The receptors come from a human donor in good health. Some libraries in this study had Jurkat cell RNA spiked in.

This clonotype has at least ten counts. V gene TRBV9 combines with J gene TRBJ2-2, with D perhaps given as TRBD1 or TRBD2 (5 bases each). Germline CDR1 SGDLS, CDR2 YYNGEE. Trimming took off 4 bases at V and 6 bases at J, with 16 bases between the two ends. CDR3 length equals 15 residues. CDR3 region: CASSSPGAVSGELFF. CDR3 in DNA: TGTGCCAGCAGCTCCCCCGGGGCGGTTTCCGGGGAGCTGTTTTTT.

This clonotype was found a few times. The chain links TRBV12-3 or TRBV12-4 to TRBJ2-3, with D maybe TRBD1 (5 bases). This CDR3 has 14 amino acids. The V end lost 3 bases, the J end lost 2 bases, and 9 bases lay between the germline ends. CDR3 sequence: CASSLGQNTDTQYF. CDR3 sequence (DNA): TGTGCCAGCAGTTTGGGGCAGAACACAGATACGCAGTATTTT.

This clonotype was seen many times. The chain employs TRBV7-6 and TRBJ1-6; D is uncertain. CDR3 size: 16 residues. V dropped 5 bases and J dropped 8 bases, with 19 bases sitting between them. The V gene's germline CDR1 is SGHVS and CDR2 FNYEAQ. CDR3 coding DNA: TGTGCCAGCAGCCAATCCCTGGGAAGGGTTGATTCACCCCTCCACTTT. Its protein is CASSQSLGRVDSPLHF.

This clonotype has a count of ten or more. The genes are TRBV5-1 and TRBJ2-6, with 7 bases identical to TRBD2. This CDR3 contains 18 residues. The V and J ends lost 0 bases and 0 bases, in that order; junction bases with no gene match: 6. CDR1 is SGHRS, CDR2 YFSETQ, per germline. The CDR3 here is CASSLVLAIISGANVLTF. The CDR3, as DNA: TGCGCCAGCAGCTTGGTACTAGCGATTATCTCTGGGGCCAACGTCCTGACTTTC.

This clonotype was recorded at least ten times. V gene TRBV5-8 combines with J gene TRBJ2-1, with 7 bases aligning to TRBD1. This CDR3 comprises 14 residues. V was pared by 5 bases and J by 7 bases, with 9 bases of the junction left unmatched. Germline CDR1 is SGHTS and CDR2 is YDEGEE. The CDR3 DNA reads TGTGCCAGCAGATATGACAGGGTAAGGAATGAGCAGTTCTTC. Translating it yields CASRYDRVRNEQFF.

This clonotype was counted ten times or more. The J gene is TRBJ2-3, the V gene TRBV4-3; 9 positions match TRBD2. Trimming cost V 0 bases and J 6 bases; bases outside gene matches: 16. The CDR3 has 19 residues. Germline CDR1 reads LGHNA; CDR2 reads YSLEER. The CDR3 region has the DNA TGCGCCAGCAGCCAAGAGGCGTTAGGGTTTCTAGCGGGATTGGATACGCAGTATTTT. Residues: CASSQEALGFLAGLDTQYF.

This clonotype showed up just a few times. V gene TRBV27 combines with J gene TRBJ2-7, with a weak D call TRBD2 (5 bases). CDR1 MNHEY and CDR2 SMNVEV come from the germline V gene (reference sequence). The CDR3 totals 16 residues. V was clipped by 2 bases and J by 3 bases, with 17 bases between them. The chain's CDR3 is CASSLLVASTLYEQYF. The CDR3 nucleotides are TGTGCCAGCAGTTTACTTGTGGCTAGCACACTCTACGAGCAGTACTTC.

This clonotype showed up many times. The genes are TRBV14 and TRBJ2-1; tentatively, D is TRBD2 (6 bases). Trimming removed 1 base from V and 8 bases from J, with 6 bases in between. This CDR3 contains 12 residues. Germline CDR1 and CDR2: SGHDN and FVKESK. The DNA of the CDR3 is TGTGCCAGCAGCCAAGTAGCGGATGAGCAGTTCTTC. Its protein is CASSQVADEQFF.

The rearrangement uses TRBV20-1 and TRBJ2-1; 9 nucleotides match TRBD2. The length of the CDR3 is 14 residues. Germline V CDR1 and CDR2: DFQATT, SNEGSKA (reference sequence). J gave up 14 bases and V 0 bases, and 11 bases lay outside the gene matches. The CDR3 DNA sequence: TGCAGTGCTAGAGATGAGGTAGCGGGAGTGAGAGAGTTCTTC. Translating it yields CSARDEVAGVREFF.

Many counts were recorded for this clonotype. The chain links TRBV7-6 to TRBJ1-1; D might be TRBD1 (6 bases). The CDR3 is made up of 17 amino acids. Germline values: CDR1 SGHVS, CDR2 FNYEAQ. V was shortened by 4 bases and J by 4 bases, with 22 bases between the two germline ends. CDR3 in DNA: TGTGCCAGCAGCTCAGCCCACACGGACAGCCCGGGCACTGAAGCTTTCTTT. Amino acids: CASSSAHTDSPGTEAFF.

Many counts were recorded for this clonotype. The chain combines TRBV7-9 with TRBJ1-1; D perhaps matches TRBD1 (5 bases). From germline, CDR1 is SEHNR and CDR2 FQNEAQ (reference sequence). This CDR3 spans 15 amino acids. V was pared by 5 bases and J by 2 bases, with 15 bases between. The CDR3 DNA reads as TGTGCCAGCAGCCAAGGGCAGGGTAGTAACACTGAAGCTTTCTTT. Protein product: CASSQGQGSNTEAFF.

In this sample, this clonotype turned up many times. The chain combines TRBV6-2 or TRBV6-3 with TRBJ2-3; D ambiguous. The V end was cut by 0 bases, the J end by 0 bases, with 4 bases between. The germline V gene encodes CDR1 MNHEY and CDR2 SVGEGT. The CDR3 length is 14 residues. CDR3 amino acids: CASSYSTSTDTQYF. The CDR3 DNA sequence: TGTGCCAGCAGTTACTCGACAAGCACAGATACGCAGTATTTT.

The V and J genes are TRBV6-1 and TRBJ1-4, with a weak D call TRBD1 (6 bases). Germline V gives CDR1 MNHNS, CDR2 SASEGT. The CDR3 runs 15 residues. Between the trimmed V and J ends, which lost 2 bases and 5 bases, there was a span of 12 bases. The CDR3 DNA follows: TGTGCCAGCAGTGAATTCTCAGGGGCCAATGAAAAACTGTTTTTT. It yields the protein CASSEFSGANEKLFF.

This clonotype was detected many times. This chain connects TRBV6-5 to TRBJ2-3, with TRBD2 matching 10 bases. J lost 4 bases, V lost 0 bases, and 10 bases had no gene match. The CDR3 extends over 18 amino acids. CDR1 MNHEY and CDR2 SVGAGI come from the germline V gene. The CDR3 sequence: CASSYSAGTSALSDTQYF. In DNA form, the CDR3 reads TGTGCCAGCAGTTACTCGGCCGGGACTAGCGCGCTATCAGATACGCAGTATTTT.

At least ten counts were recorded for this clonotype. DNA of the CDR3: TGCGCCAGCAGCTTGCCTAACTACGAGCAGTACTTC. Its translation: CASSLPNYEQYF. The chain couples TRBV5-1 to TRBJ2-7; no clear D. The CDR3 is 12 residues long. Per germline, CDR1 SGHRS and CDR2 YFSETQ. Trimming cost V 1 base and J 3 bases, with 5 bases left between them.

This clonotype has at least ten counts. The chain carries TRBV3-1 and TRBJ1-5; unclear D gene. Germline V gene lookup returns CDR1 LGHDT and CDR2 YNNKEL (reference sequence). V lost 0 bases, J lost 1 base, and 7 bases lay in between. This CDR3 contains 15 residues. The CDR3 loop is CASSQEPGSNQPQHF. Here the CDR3 DNA reads TGTGCCAGCAGCCAAGAACCGGGGAGCAATCAGCCCCAGCATTTT.